The 15 T cell receptor beta chains presented below share a single source sample, sequenced in a study of blood T cell repertoires in COVID-19. Profiled with immunoSEQ multiplex PCR; TCRdb holds only in-frame clones, not every one. The sample has fewer than 200,000 clones; nearly 80% are singletons. What was sequenced was peripheral blood. The source of these receptors is a woman in her seventies with acute or convalescent COVID-19.

This clone came up a few times. Other nucleotide sequences in the sample specify the same CDR3. This chain uses TRBV5-1 with TRBJ2-2; TRBD2 matches 11 bases. This CDR3 is 15 amino acids long. V lost 2 bases, J lost 5 bases, and 2 bases stayed unmatched. Germline assignment: CDR1 SGHRS and CDR2 YFSETQ. CDR3 DNA: TGCGCCAGCAGCTTCACTAGCGGGAGTACCGGGGAGCTGTTTTTT. This sequence encodes CASSFTSGSTGELFF.

The V and J genes are TRBV30 and TRBJ1-5, with D maybe TRBD1 (6 bases). The germline V and J ends were trimmed by 3 bases and 3 bases, with 12 bases remaining between them. The CDR3 totals 14 residues. Germline V gene sequence: CDR1 GTSNPN, CDR2 SVGIG (reference sequence). The DNA of the CDR3 is TGTGCCTGGAGCAATGGACAGCTCAATCAGCCCCAGCATTTT. It specifies CAWSNGQLNQPQHF. The variable domain in full, completed from reference TRBV30 and TRBJ1-5, reads SQTIHQWPATLVQPVGSPLSLECTVEGTSNPNLYWYRQAAGRGLQLLFYSVGIGQISSEVPQNLSASRPQDRQFILSSKKLLLSDSGFYLCAWSNGQLNQPQHFGDGTRLSIL.

This clone was observed once. The gene calls are TRBV9 and TRBJ1-6; TRBD1 might be the D (6 bases). There are 15 residues in the CDR3. V dropped 3 bases and J dropped 10 bases, with 17 bases sitting between them. Germline V gives CDR1 SGDLS, CDR2 YYNGEE. The DNA of the CDR3 is TGTGCCAGCAGCGCAGGAAGGACAGAGATCTCACCCCTCCACTTT. Protein: CASSAGRTEISPLHF.

This chain connects TRBV5-6 to TRBJ2-2, with a tentative D call TRBD1 (6 bases). The V end lost 4 bases, the J end lost 1 base, and 8 bases lay between the germline ends. Germline CDR1 is SGHDT and CDR2 is YYEEEE. The CDR3 is made up of 14 amino acids. The chain's CDR3 is CASSPTGNTGELFF. The CDR3 DNA is TGTGCCAGCAGCCCGACAGGGAACACCGGGGAGCTGTTTTTT.

The chain links TRBV4-1 to TRBJ1-6; D is unresolved. There are 17 residues in the CDR3. Trimming removed 0 bases at V and 0 bases at J, with 9 bases between. Germline CDR1 reads MGHRA; CDR2 reads YSYEKL. CDR3 coding DNA: TGCGCCAGCAGCCAAGATACGGGGAGCTCCTATAATTCACCCCTCCACTTT. This gives the protein CASSQDTGSSYNSPLHF.

The chain combines TRBV19 with TRBJ1-3; D perhaps matches TRBD1 (5 bases). The V gene lost 3 bases and the J gene lost 0 bases, with 12 bases spanning the gap. The germline V gene has CDR1 LNHDA and CDR2 SQIVND (reference sequence). This CDR3 spans 16 amino acids. In DNA, the CDR3 is TGTGCCAGTAGTATTTGGGGACTGCGCTCTGGAAACACCATATATTTT. This sequence encodes CASSIWGLRSGNTIYF.

This clone appeared a single time. The chain links TRBV11-2 to TRBJ2-1; 8 nucleotides agree with TRBD2. This CDR3 is built from 19 residues. V trimming: 3 bases; J trimming: 10 bases; junction bases outside the gene matches: 23. CDR1 is SGHAT, CDR2 FQNNGV, per germline. In DNA form, the CDR3 reads TGTGCCAGCAGCTTCCAGGCTCACAGCGCGGGAGGACCCACCGCCGAGCAGTTCTTC. This codes for CASSFQAHSAGGPTAEQFF.

This chain uses TRBV7-9 with TRBJ2-1; unclear D gene. Trimming left V 3 bases short and J 3 bases short, with 9 bases between. Germline-derived CDR1 and CDR2 are SEHNR and FQNEAQ (reference sequence). The CDR3 extends over 14 amino acids. For the CDR3, the DNA is TGTGCCAGCAGCTTGAACAGTGACTACAATGAGCAGTTCTTC. Translating gives CASSLNSDYNEQFF. The full variable domain, rest sourced from reference TRBV7-9 and TRBJ2-1, is DTGVSQNPRHKITKRGQNVTFRCDPISEHNRLYWYRQTLGQGPEFLTYFQNEAQLEKSRLLSDRFSAERPKGSFSTLEIQRTEQGDSAMYLCASSLNSDYNEQFFGPGTRLTVL.

This clone was picked up one time. The chain employs TRBV5-1 and TRBJ1-1; no definite D call. Germline V gene lookup returns CDR1 SGHRS and CDR2 YFSETQ. V lost 4 bases and J lost 1, with 14 bases in between. The CDR3 covers 15 residues. In DNA, the CDR3 is TGCGCCAGCAGCCCCCTACAAACGGGGAACACTGAAGCTTTCTTT. Its protein is CASSPLQTGNTEAFF.

This sequence joins TRBV3-1 (or the pseudogene TRBV3-2) and TRBJ1-2; possible D gene TRBD1, 5 bases. The CDR3 runs 13 residues. CDR1 and CDR2 from the germline V gene are LGHDT and YNNKEL (reference sequence). V was cut by 4 bases and J by 6 bases, with 12 bases left in between. The CDR3 here is CASSPSMTDGYTF. In DNA, the CDR3 is TGTGCCAGCAGCCCATCCATGACAGATGGCTACACCTTC.

V and J are TRBV5-8 and TRBJ2-5; the match to TRBD2 covers 7 bases. With V trimmed by 4 bases and J by 1 base, 4 bases remained unmatched. The CDR3 is 14 residues long. In germline, CDR1 is SGHTS, CDR2 YDEGEE. The CDR3 coding sequence is TGTGCCAGCAGCCGCGGGGGAGTCCAAGAGACCCAGTACTTC. Translated, it gives CASSRGGVQETQYF.

V and J are TRBV6-6 and TRBJ2-2; TRBD1 might be the D (5 bases). This CDR3 spans 14 amino acids. Germline CDR1 and CDR2: MNHNY and SVGAGI (reference sequence). Trimming took 7 bases from V and 2 from J, leaving 11 bases between them. The DNA of the CDR3 is TGTGCCAGCATCCAGGGAACAAACACCGGGGAGCTGTTTTTT. Translation gives CASIQGTNTGELFF.

This chain links TRBV20-1 with TRBJ2-1; 7 positions match TRBD2. CDR1 and CDR2 (germline): DFQATT, SNEGSKA (reference sequence). The CDR3 has 10 residues. Written as DNA, the CDR3 is TGCAGCGTTGGGGGGGATGAGCAGTTCTTC. This translates into CSVGGDEQFF.

The CDR3 sequence is CASSLSGGQPQHF. CDR3 sequence (DNA): TGTGCCAGCAGTTTATCTGGTGGCCAGCCCCAGCATTTT. The V and J genes are TRBV28 and TRBJ1-5; D is unclear. This CDR3 spans 13 amino acids. Between the trimmed V and J ends, which lost 1 base and 7 bases, there was a span of 8 bases. Germline-derived CDR1 and CDR2 are MDHEN and SYDVKM.

The rearrangement links TRBV6-6 to TRBJ2-5; the D is unclear. The CDR3 covers 13 residues. Germline V lookup: CDR1 MNHNY, CDR2 SVGAGI (reference sequence). Trimming took 0 bases from V and 5 from J, leaving 7 bases between them. Here the CDR3 reads CASSYSWRETQYF. Here the CDR3 DNA reads TGTGCCAGCAGTTACTCGTGGCGGGAGACCCAGTACTTC.